A selection of T cell receptor beta chains follows, all from one sample in a study of blood T cell repertoires in COVID-19. Data came from immunoSEQ multiplex PCR; TCRdb stores just in-frame clones and leaves some out. This sample has some 220,000 clones, with 65% to 90% found just once. The specimen was peripheral blood. These receptors were taken from a woman aged 70 to 79 with COVID-19, enrolled during active disease. The CDR3 runs from the conserved cysteine through the conserved F or W. The order of the fields is V gene, clone size, D gene, J gene, CDR3 length, CDR3 DNA, CDR3 protein. D genes are given only for firm matches. Size is stated for part of the rows, as once, few or many counts, or as a class when the clone is expanded.

TRBV11-3	.	.	TRBJ2-1	13	TGTGCCAGCAGCAGGGGCTTTCCTAATGAGCAGTTCTTC	CASSRGFPNEQFF
TRBV27	.	TRBD2	TRBJ2-7	18	TGTGCCAGCAGTTCCACCATCGGGACACTAGCGGGGACCTACGAGCAGTACTTC	CASSSTIGTLAGTYEQYF
TRBV5-1	.	TRBD1	TRBJ2-2	14	TGCGCCAGCAGCCGACAGGGGGAAACCGGGGAGCTGTTTTTT	CASSRQGETGELFF
TRBV7-3	.	TRBD1	TRBJ1-2	15	TGTGCCAGCAGCCCCGGACAGGGATCTTCCTATGGCTACACCTTC	CASSPGQGSSYGYTF
TRBV30	.	.	TRBJ1-4	13	TGTGCCTGGAGAGGACCGGGGATTGAAAAACTGTTTTTT	CAWRGPGIEKLFF
TRBV5-1	.	.	TRBJ2-2	17	TGCGCCAGCAGCTTGGCGGTATTAGGAGCGAACACCGGGGAGCTGTTTTTT	CASSLAVLGANTGELFF
TRBV6-4	.	TRBD2	TRBJ2-3	16	TGTGCCAGCAGTGACTCGCGCGGGGGGCGCACAGATACGCAGTATTTT	CASSDSRGGRTDTQYF
TRBV4-3	.	TRBD2	TRBJ2-1	18	TGCGCCAGCAGCCAAGATCTTCCGGCGGGAGGGGGCGGGGGTGAGCAGTTCTTC	CASSQDLPAGGGGGEQFF
TRBV5-1	.	TRBD1	TRBJ2-1	15	TGCGCCAGCAGCTTGGGGGCAGGGGGCGCGTATGAGCAGTTCTTC	CASSLGAGGAYEQFF
TRBV11-2	.	.	TRBJ2-1	14	TGTGCCAGCAGCTTAGAGACTAGATACAATGAGCAGTTCTTC	CASSLETRYNEQFF
TRBV2	.	.	TRBJ2-1	16	TGTGCCAGCAGTGAGAGGGGGACGGAGCTCTACAATGAGCAGTTCTTC	CASSERGTELYNEQFF
TRBV5-6	.	.	TRBJ2-2	14	TGTGCCAGCAGCTTGGGTCCGGTCACCGGGGAGCTGTTTTTT	CASSLGPVTGELFF
TRBV30	.	.	TRBJ1-6	14	TGTGCCTGGAGTGTCACAGGAAATAATTCACCCCTCCACTTT	CAWSVTGNNSPLHF
TRBV18	.	TRBD1	TRBJ1-5	16	TGTGCCAGCTCACCAGGGAGACAGGGGGCGGGCCAGCCCCAGCATTTT	CASSPGRQGAGQPQHF
TRBV5-1	once	TRBD2	TRBJ2-3	15	TGCGCCAGCAGCCCCACACTAGCGGGAGTCGATACGCAGTATTTT	CASSPTLAGVDTQYF
TRBV7-3	once	.	TRBJ2-1	16	TGTGCCAGCAGCTCCCAAGGCCGCAGGGGCTGGGATGAGCAGTTCTTC	CASSSQGRRGWDEQFF
TRBV5-1	.	.	TRBJ1-2	15	TGCGCCAGCAGCTTGGTTGTAGGGGGGGACTATGGCTACACCTTC	CASSLVVGGDYGYTF
TRBV4-1	.	.	TRBJ1-5	17	TGCGCCAGCAGCCAACGCATACAGGGTAATAGCAATCAGCCCCAGCATTTT	CASSQRIQGNSNQPQHF
TRBV19	.	.	TRBJ1-6	14	TGTGCCAGTAATTTACTAGGCATAAAATCACCCCTCCACTTT	CASNLLGIKSPLHF
TRBV6-6	.	.	TRBJ1-6	16	TGTGCCAGCAGTTACATGATGGGCAGGGTGGGTTCACCCCTCCACTTT	CASSYMMGRVGSPLHF
TRBV7-9	.	.	TRBJ1-1	15	TGTGCCAGCAGCTTAGATATGTTCCGGGGGGCTGAAGCTTTCTTT	CASSLDMFRGAEAFF
TRBV3-1/TRBV3-2	few	TRBD2	TRBJ2-5	16	TGTGCCAGCAGCCAAGGGACTAGCGGAAGACAAGAGACCCAGTACTTC	CASSQGTSGRQETQYF
TRBV6-5	.	.	TRBJ1-1	15	TGTGCCAGCAGGATTACTGGGGGGGGGCACACTGAAGCTTTCTTT	CASRITGGGHTEAFF
TRBV7-2	.	TRBD1	TRBJ1-3	17	TGTGCCAGCAGCTTAGTAGGGGGCAGGGGATCCGGAAACACCATATATTTT	CASSLVGGRGSGNTIYF
TRBV5-4	.	TRBD1	TRBJ2-5	14	TGTGCCAGCAGCTTCGTAGGGGGCCGGGAGACCCAGTACTTC	CASSFVGGRETQYF
TRBV6-5	.	.	TRBJ1-2	14	TGTGCCAGCAGTAGAACCCTAGCGGGGGGCCTCTACACCTTC	CASSRTLAGGLYTF
TRBV5-1	few	.	TRBJ1-2	15	TGCGCCAGCAGCTCTCAGGGGATGGATCCCTATGGCTACACCTTC	CASSSQGMDPYGYTF